These 27 T cell receptor beta chains were all obtained from the same sample, sequenced in a study of T cell responses to AZD1222 COVID-19 vaccine. Generated by immunoSEQ multiplex PCR, the TCRdb table keeps only in-frame clones and is missing some. Counted here are some 170,000 clones, about 92% occurring once; the ten biggest clones make up 2.5% to 3%. This specimen was peripheral blood, taken on day 0 of AZD1222 vaccination. All receptors come from an adult in good health.

This chain uses TRBV5-4 with TRBJ2-3, with D tentatively TRBD2 (5 bases). The V gene's germline CDR1 is SGHNT and CDR2 YYREEE (reference sequence). The CDR3 is 14 residues long. The germline V and J ends were trimmed by 0 bases and 3 bases, with 8 bases remaining between them. The CDR3 bases are TGTGCCAGCAGCTTGGAAGGCGGGACAGATACGCAGTATTTT. Translating gives CASSLEGGTDTQYF.

The chain uses TRBV10-1 and TRBJ2-7, with D possibly being TRBD1 (6 bases). Germline V gene lookup returns CDR1 WNHNN and CDR2 SYGVQD (reference sequence). Trimming pared 5 bases from V and 6 bases from J, leaving 17 bases between. This CDR3 spans 14 amino acids. In nucleotides, the CDR3 is TGCGCCAGCAGTTCCCCGACAGGATTACGCGAGCAGTACTTC. Translated: CASSSPTGLREQYF.

The chain uses TRBV10-1 and TRBJ2-3, with 14 bases that match TRBD2. The CDR3 has 18 residues. Looked up from germline, CDR1 is WNHNN and CDR2 is SYGVQD (reference sequence). The trim removed 2 bases at V and 3 bases at J, leaving 7 bases unmatched. CDR3: CASSETGTSGRTTDTQYF. The CDR3 coding sequence is TGCGCCAGCAGTGAGACCGGGACTAGCGGGAGAACGACAGATACGCAGTATTTT.

J is TRBJ2-1 and V is TRBV12-5; TRBD2 matches at 10 bases. The V segment lost 5 bases and the J segment 8 bases; nucleotides outside the gene matches: 9. This CDR3 has 15 amino acids. The germline V gene has CDR1 LGHNT and CDR2 FRNRAP. CDR3 loop: CASGSSGRPPHEQFF. The CDR3 coding sequence is TGTGCTAGTGGTAGTAGCGGGAGGCCCCCACATGAGCAGTTCTTC.

This sequence joins TRBV25-1 and TRBJ2-1, with D hard to call. The V gene's germline CDR1 is MGHDK and CDR2 SYGVNS. V lost 2 bases and J 4 bases, leaving 6 bases between the germline ends. This CDR3 is 13 amino acids long. CDR3 residues: CASSEVSYNEQFF. CDR3 in DNA: TGTGCCAGCAGTGAAGTGAGTTACAATGAGCAGTTCTTC.

The chain joins TRBV11-2 to TRBJ1-2, with D maybe TRBD1 (5 bases). Germline V gene data show CDR1 as SGHAT and CDR2 as FQNNGV. V lost 3 bases and J lost 3, with 14 bases in between. CDR3 size: 15 residues. The CDR3, as DNA: TGTGCCAGCAGCTTCGGGGGGGATTATGACTATGGCTACACCTTC. Its translation is CASSFGGDYDYGYTF.

The chain carries TRBV5-1 and TRBJ2-7; 12 bases are a match to TRBD2. Losses at the gene ends were 4 bases for V and 1 base for J; bases not matched to a gene: 9. The germline V gene has CDR1 SGHRS and CDR2 YFSETQ. The CDR3 sequence is 17 residues long. The CDR3 is CASSASGTSGPSYEQYF. CDR3 coding DNA: TGCGCCAGCAGCGCTTCCGGGACTAGCGGGCCTTCCTACGAGCAGTACTTC.

Notes on this clone: Other DNA sequences from this sample encode an identical CDR3 as well. The V call is TRBV18, the J call TRBJ1-1; D unclear. Deletions cut 2 bases from V and 2 bases from J, with 6 bases between. Germline V CDR1 and CDR2: KGHSH, LQKENI. The CDR3 has 13 residues. CDR3 sequence: CASSPGVNTEAFF. The CDR3 DNA reads TGTGCCAGCTCACCAGGGGTTAACACTGAAGCTTTCTTT. Complete variable domain (other parts from reference TRBV18 and TRBJ1-1): NAGVMQNPRHLVRRRGQEARLRCSPMKGHSHVYWYRQLPEEGLKFMVYLQKENIIDESGMPKERFSAEFPKEGPSILRIQQVVRGDSAAYFCASSPGVNTEAFFGQGTRLTVV.

The chain has TRBV2 and TRBJ2-7; D unresolved. V gave up 3 bases and J gave up 12 bases, with 15 bases separating them. CDR1 is SNHLY and CDR2 is FYNNEI in the germline V gene. This CDR3 has 12 amino acids. CDR3 amino acids: CASSENRAPGYF. DNA of the CDR3: TGTGCCAGCAGTGAGAATCGTGCTCCGGGGTACTTC. Combining the CDR3 with reference TRBV2 and TRBJ2-7 gives the whole variable domain EPEVTQTPSHQVTQMGQEVILRCVPISNHLYFYWYRQILGQKVEFLVSFYNNEISEKSEIFDDQFSVERPDGSNFTLKIRSTKLEDSAMYFCASSENRAPGYFGPGTRLTVT.

The CDR3 spells CATWDSTYEQYF. CDR3 nucleotides: TGTGCCACCTGGGACAGCACCTACGAGCAGTACTTC. This sequence joins TRBV6-5 and TRBJ2-7; 7 bases are shared with TRBD1. CDR1 and CDR2 from the germline V gene are MNHEY and SVGAGI. This CDR3 has 12 residues. Unmatched junction bases numbered 5, after V lost 10 bases and J lost 2 bases.

This chain uses TRBV5-4 with TRBJ2-1; D remains ambiguous. V lost 4 bases to trimming and J lost 1 base, with 12 bases between them. This CDR3 contains 15 residues. Germline CDR1 is SGHNT and CDR2 is YYREEE (reference sequence). Here the CDR3 reads CASSPAAPSYNEQFF. In nucleotides, the CDR3 is TGTGCCAGCAGCCCTGCCGCGCCATCCTACAATGAGCAGTTCTTC.

This clone was observed a few times. This chain uses TRBV19 with TRBJ2-3; possible D gene TRBD2, 6 bases. The CDR3 is 15 residues long. With 5 bases removed from V and 2 bases from J, the gap between germline ends came to 14 bases. In germline, CDR1 is LNHDA, CDR2 SQIVND (reference sequence). CDR3 sequence (DNA): TGTGCCAGTAGTCAGTATAGCGGAACCACAGATACGCAGTATTTT. It specifies CASSQYSGTTDTQYF.

The V and J genes are TRBV2 and TRBJ1-5; maybe TRBD1 (6 bases). With 7 bases removed from V and 5 bases from J, the gap between germline ends came to 12 bases. This CDR3 comprises 13 residues. Germline V gene sequence: CDR1 SNHLY, CDR2 FYNNEI. CDR3 region: CASKNPGDQPQHF. The CDR3 bases are TGTGCCAGCAAAAACCCAGGGGATCAGCCCCAGCATTTT.

This chain links TRBV9 with TRBJ2-1; D gene uncertain. Germline V CDR1 and CDR2: SGDLS, YYNGEE. CDR3 length: 15 amino acids. Trimming removed 0 bases at V and 14 bases at J, with 21 bases between. This CDR3 is CASSVAPSRELNEFF. The DNA of the CDR3 is TGTGCCAGCAGCGTAGCTCCTAGTCGTGAACTCAATGAGTTCTTC.

This clone was seen once. The chain joins TRBV4-1 to TRBJ2-2; D may be TRBD2 (6 bases). With 0 bases removed from V and 5 bases from J, the gap between germline ends came to 13 bases. Per germline, CDR1 MGHRA and CDR2 YSYEKL. This CDR3 has 16 residues. The CDR3 region has the DNA TGCGCCAGCAGCCAAGAAACGGGAGTGGGAACCGGGGAGCTGTTTTTT. It yields the protein CASSQETGVGTGELFF.

The V and J genes are TRBV9 and TRBJ2-1, with 8 bases fitting TRBD1. CDR1 is SGDLS, CDR2 YYNGEE, per germline. CDR3 length: 21 amino acids. V was clipped by 3 bases and J by 1 base; unmatched bases: 21. CDR3 amino acids: CASSAPPGQENSGRSYNEQFF. The CDR3 DNA reads TGTGCCAGCAGCGCACCGCCGGGACAGGAAAACTCAGGTCGGTCCTACAATGAGCAGTTCTTC.

This clone appeared a few times. V and J are TRBV6-5 and TRBJ2-5; possible D gene TRBD2, 5 bases. CDR1 and CDR2 from the germline V gene are MNHEY and SVGAGI. The CDR3 loop spans 14 amino acids. V lost 2 bases and J 5 bases, leaving 12 bases between the germline ends. CDR3 residues: CASSYTGVIETQYF. The CDR3, as DNA: TGTGCCAGCAGTTACACCGGGGTAATCGAGACCCAGTACTTC.

This chain links TRBV5-1 with TRBJ2-1, with TRBD1 identical over 12 bases. CDR3 length: 18 amino acids. The V and J ends lost 3 bases and 9 bases, in that order; junction bases with no gene match: 16. Germline-derived CDR1 and CDR2 are SGHRS and YFSETQ. CDR3 loop: CASSSANFRDRGLGEQFF. DNA for the CDR3: TGCGCCAGCAGCTCAGCCAACTTCCGGGACAGGGGGCTGGGTGAGCAGTTCTTC.

In DNA, the CDR3 is TGTGCCATCAGTGGACCAGGGACTAGCGGGAGATTCTTCTACGAGCAGTACTTC. This gives the protein CAISGPGTSGRFFYEQYF. The chain combines TRBV10-3 with TRBJ2-7; 14 bases are a match to TRBD2. After removal of 4 bases from V and 3 bases from J, the junction contained 11 bases not matched to a gene. This CDR3 contains 18 residues. Germline V gene sequence: CDR1 ENHRY, CDR2 SYGVKD.

The chain employs TRBV11-3 and TRBJ2-2; 8 bases are a match to TRBD2. Germline trimming cut 1 base from V and 1 base from J; bases unmatched to any gene: 2. Germline CDR1 reads SGHNT; CDR2 reads YENEEA. This CDR3 contains 16 residues. Written as DNA, the CDR3 is TGTGCCAGCAGCTTAGTTCTAGCGGGGAACACCGGGGAGCTGTTTTTT. Translation gives CASSLVLAGNTGELFF.

The chain recombines TRBV23-1 with TRBJ1-5, with 9 bases matching TRBD1. TRBV23-1 belongs to the ORF category, with a function that is uncertain. The junction had 6 bases not matched to a gene; V was cut back by 7 bases and J by 5 bases. The CDR3 is 14 amino acids. The CDR3 reads CASIRRTGDQPQHF. Written as DNA, the CDR3 is TGCGCCAGCATTCGGAGGACAGGGGATCAGCCCCAGCATTTT.

V is TRBV5-6 and J is TRBJ2-1; D perhaps matches TRBD1 (6 bases). CDR1 is SGHDT, CDR2 YYEEEE, per germline. This CDR3 has 17 residues. Between the trimmed V and J ends, which lost 4 bases and 0 bases, there was a span of 17 bases. CDR3 protein: CASSRGTGSSSYNEQFF. CDR3 DNA: TGTGCCAGCAGCAGGGGGACGGGATCAAGCTCCTACAATGAGCAGTTCTTC. The whole variable domain, filled in from reference TRBV5-6 and TRBJ2-1, reads DAGVTQSPTHLIKTRGQQVTLRCSPKSGHDTVSWYQQALGQGPQFIFQYYEEEERQRGNFPDRFSGHQFPNYSSELNVNALLLGDSALYLCASSRGTGSSSYNEQFFGPGTRLTVL.

V and J are TRBV2 and TRBJ2-3, with 10 bases aligning to TRBD2. Germline lookup yields CDR1 SNHLY and CDR2 FYNNEI. Trimming cost V 2 bases and J 0 bases; bases outside gene matches: 5. The CDR3 covers 17 residues. The CDR3 spells CASSERTSGSSTDTQYF. DNA for the CDR3: TGTGCCAGCAGTGAAAGGACTAGCGGTTCTAGCACAGATACGCAGTATTTT.

This chain uses TRBV7-9 with TRBJ2-1; D remains unclear. Germline CDR1 and CDR2: SEHNR and FQNEAQ (reference sequence). V was pared by 5 bases and J by 7 bases, with 9 bases between. The CDR3 is 12 residues long. The CDR3 loop reads CASSANGNEQFF. CDR3 nucleotides: TGTGCCAGCAGCGCCAATGGGAATGAGCAGTTCTTC.

This clone showed up just once. The chain carries TRBV7-5 and TRBJ1-1. TRBV7-5 represents a pseudogene. This CDR3 has 12 amino acids. Here the CDR3 DNA reads TGTGTCAGAAGCTTGCGGAATGCTGAAGCTTTCTTT. Its translation is CVRSLRNAEAFF.

This rearrangement joins TRBV29-1 to TRBJ2-1; 7 nucleotides agree with TRBD1. Germline CDR1 SQVTM, CDR2 ANQGSEA. The CDR3 has 12 amino acids. J was trimmed by 3 bases and V by 7 bases; bases with no gene match: 3. The CDR3 region has the DNA TGCAGCGCTGGGACAGTCTACAATGAGCAGTTCTTC. It translates to CSAGTVYNEQFF.

CDR3 in amino acids: CASSPSGTGISGYGYTF. CDR3 nucleotide sequence: TGTGCCAGCTCACCCTCGGGGACAGGGATTAGTGGCTATGGCTACACCTTC. The V gene is TRBV18, the J gene TRBJ1-2; TRBD1 agrees at 9 bases. The CDR3 loop spans 17 amino acids. V shed 3 bases, J shed 4 bases, and the junction held 12 bases outside the gene matches. Germline CDR1 KGHSH, CDR2 LQKENI.